The 31 T cell receptor beta chains in this list originate from one sample, sequenced in a study of glioma-infiltrating T cells. Amplification of TCR alpha and beta CDR3 regions from RNA used iRepertoire nested multiplex PCR. TCRdb ran MiXCR on the multiplex PCR reads and lists one entry per CDR3 protein. The table includes about 190,000 distinct CDR3 sequences, about 31% detected once. The sequenced material came from glioma tissue, nonneoplastic brain tissue, or PBMCs (not recorded which). The receptors here all came from a human donor with low-grade glioma or glioblastoma, undergoing nonglioma brain surgery, or in good health (not recorded which).

This clonotype was counted a single time. The gene calls are TRBV7-2 and TRBJ2-1, with 7 bases lining up with TRBD2. J was trimmed by 0 bases and V by 1 base; bases with no gene match: 6. Germline V gene data show CDR1 as SGHTA and CDR2 as FQGNSA. The CDR3 has 17 amino acids. The CDR3 reads CASSLVSGASSYNEQFF. In DNA form, the CDR3 reads TGTGCCAGCAGCTTAGTCAGCGGGGCGAGCTCCTACAATGAGCAGTTCTTC.

Many counts were recorded for this clonotype. V is TRBV4-3 and J is TRBJ1-2; D may be TRBD1 (5 bases). The germline gives CDR1 LGHNA, CDR2 YSLEER. This CDR3 has 16 amino acids. The V end lost 2 bases, the J end lost 4 bases, and 17 bases lay between the germline ends. CDR3 sequence: CASSQRSRGDSYGYTF. In nucleotides, the CDR3 is TGCGCCAGCAGCCAACGTTCACGGGGAGACAGCTATGGCTACACCTTC.

The chain has TRBV20-1 and TRBJ2-7, with a tentative D call TRBD2 (8 bases). V gave up 7 bases and J gave up 4 bases, with 26 bases separating them. Per germline, CDR1 DFQATT and CDR2 SNEGSKA (reference sequence). This CDR3 has 16 residues. The CDR3 reads CSGSGASQGEGYEQYF. DNA for the CDR3: TGCAGTGGTAGCGGGGCTAGCCAGGGGGAGGGGTACGAGCAGTACTTC.

Regarding this clonotype: One end of the junction does not line up with germline, which may come from a read error. The chain couples TRBV7-6 to TRBJ1-5; tentative D call: TRBD1 (5 bases). CDR1 SGHVS and CDR2 FNYEAQ come from the germline V gene. This CDR3 is built from 19 residues. CDR3 nucleotide sequence: TGTGCCAGCAGCTTAGCGCGTGGGTATGGGGACCCTAGCAATGAGCCCCAGCATTTT. Translated: CASSLARGYGDPSNEPQHF.

This clonotype showed up many times. The rearrangement joins TRBV28 to TRBJ2-1, with 10 bases aligning to TRBD1. J gave up 4 bases and V 9 bases, and 6 bases lay outside the gene matches. Germline V gene sequence: CDR1 MDHEN, CDR2 SYDVKM. The CDR3 runs 14 residues. The CDR3 protein is CASTTGGAYNEQFF. DNA for the CDR3: TGTGCCAGTACGACAGGGGGCGCTTACAATGAGCAGTTCTTC.

The J gene is TRBJ2-5, the V gene TRBV7-2, with 7 bases that match TRBD1. V shed 8 bases and J 0 bases; nucleotides not matched to a gene: 6. The CDR3 contains 14 residues. In germline, CDR1 is SGHTA, CDR2 FQGNSA. The CDR3 DNA is TGTGCCAGCGGGTGGACAGGAGACCAAGAGACCCAGTACTTC. It encodes CASGWTGDQETQYF.

This clonotype was observed many times. The chain is built from TRBV7-2 and TRBJ2-1, with D tentatively TRBD1 (5 bases). The CDR3 has 12 residues. V lost 4 bases and J lost 8, with 9 bases in between. From germline, CDR1 is SGHTA and CDR2 FQGNSA. CDR3: CASSYPTDEQFF. CDR3 nucleotide sequence: TGTGCCAGCAGCTATCCGACAGATGAGCAGTTCTTC.

In regard to this clonotype: This clone may be a read error of a much larger clone one base away. The V gene is TRBV12-3 or TRBV12-4, the J gene TRBJ1-1; no definite D call. The germline V and J ends were trimmed by 5 bases and 2 bases, with 6 bases remaining between them. The length of the CDR3 is 12 residues. The CDR3 loop is CASSTTNTEAFF. The CDR3 DNA reads TGTGCCAGCAGTACCACAAACACTGAAGCTTTCTTT.

Details on this clonotype: One base away lies a much larger clone, so this may be a sequencing read error. V usage is TRBV18 and J usage is TRBJ1-2, with D perhaps matching TRBD1 (5 bases). The CDR3 runs 14 residues. Germline V CDR1 and CDR2: KGHSH, LQKENI. The DNA for the CDR3 is TGTGCCATCTCACCACCGGCAGGGAGCTATGGCTACACCTTC. Its translation: CAISPPAGSYGYTF.

The CDR3 reads CASSFLETSSQGQDTQYF. The CDR3 coding sequence is TGTGCCAGCAGTTTCTTGGAGACTAGCAGCCAGGGACAGGATACGCAGTATTTT. The chain couples TRBV28 to TRBJ2-3; D possibly matches TRBD1 or TRBD2 (7 bases each). From germline, CDR1 is MDHEN and CDR2 SYDVKM. Trimming took off 3 bases at V and 6 bases at J, with 25 bases between the two ends. The CDR3 runs 18 residues.

V and J are TRBV24-1 and TRBJ2-5, with D hard to call. The CDR3 length is 16 residues. The germline gives CDR1 KGHDR, CDR2 SFDVKD. V was cut by 1 base and J by 5 bases, with 16 bases left in between. The CDR3 DNA reads as TGTGCCACCAGTGATTTCAAGCCAGCTCGCGCGGAGACCCAGTACTTC. This gives the protein CATSDFKPARAETQYF.

Comments on this clonotype: A single base separates this from a much larger clone, so it may be a read error. V is TRBV19 and J is TRBJ2-7, with D possibly called TRBD1 or TRBD2 (5 bases each). V lost 5 bases and J 3 bases, leaving 14 bases between the germline ends. Germline-derived CDR1 and CDR2 are LNHDA and SQIVND (reference sequence). This CDR3 is 14 amino acids long. CDR3 region: CASSAYRGIYEQYF. In DNA form, the CDR3 reads TGTGCCAGTAGTGCGTACCGGGGCATCTACGAGCAGTACTTC.

In its sample, this clonotype was seen once. One base away lies a much larger clone, so this may be a sequencing read error. The genes are TRBV3-1 and TRBJ2-1; D is unclear. The CDR3 is 15 amino acids. Per the germline V gene, CDR1 is LGHDT and CDR2 is YNNKEL (reference sequence). Trimming pared 6 bases from V and 2 bases from J, leaving 14 bases between. The CDR3, as DNA: TGTGCCAGCAGTTATAGAGTGGGCGCCTACAATGAGCAGTTCTTC. This codes for CASSYRVGAYNEQFF.

The chain has TRBV5-1 and TRBJ2-3; the D is unclear. Trimming pared 2 bases from V and 0 bases from J, leaving 31 bases between. The CDR3 length is 22 residues. The germline V gene has CDR1 SGHRS and CDR2 YFSETQ. DNA for the CDR3: TGCGCCAGCAGCTTCTCGAAACCGCCTACCACCAGAACCTTGACTAGCACAGATACGCAGTATTTT. This codes for CASSFSKPPTTRTLTSTDTQYF.

The chain couples TRBV6-6 to TRBJ2-1; D may be TRBD1 (6 bases). The germline V gene has CDR1 MNHNY and CDR2 SVGAGI (reference sequence). Trimming cost V 6 bases and J 4 bases, with 13 bases left between them. The CDR3 has 14 amino acids. The CDR3 sequence is CASSSQTGYNEQFF. In DNA form, the CDR3 reads TGTGCCAGCAGCTCCCAAACAGGGTACAATGAGCAGTTCTTC.

Regarding this clonotype: A much larger clone differs from this one at a single base, so this may be a read error. The chain is built from TRBV7-2 and TRBJ2-5; 8 nucleotides line up with TRBD1. CDR1 SGHTA and CDR2 FQGNSA come from the germline V gene. This CDR3 comprises 14 residues. CDR3 in DNA: TGTGCCAGCAGCGACTTCAGGGGGCTGGAGAACCAGTACTTC. It is translated as CASSDFRGLENQYF.

A note on this clonotype: Given a much more abundant clone one base away, this may be a read error. The rearrangement joins TRBV25-1 to TRBJ2-1; TRBD2 aligns across 12 bases. Losses at the gene ends were 6 bases for V and 11 bases for J; bases not matched to a gene: 8. The germline V gene encodes CDR1 MGHDK and CDR2 SYGVNS. This CDR3 is 14 amino acids long. Here the CDR3 reads CASSETSGRVKQFF. CDR3 DNA sequence: TGTGCCAGCAGCGAGACTAGCGGGAGAGTTAAGCAGTTCTTC.

Remarks on this clonotype: Given a much more abundant clone one base away, this may be a read error. Since the CDR3 does not end with the conserved phenylalanine or tryptophan, this likely comes from a read error. The rearrangement uses TRBV20-1 and TRBJ2-7; D may be TRBD2 (5 bases). Trimming left V 0 bases short and J 6 bases short, with 21 bases between. The CDR3 has 16 residues. Per germline, CDR1 DFQATT and CDR2 SNEGSKA (reference sequence). The CDR3 bases are TGCAGTGCTAGAGATGAGGCCCTCGGCGGGCCTAGCGAGCAGTACCTC. This encodes CSARDEALGGPSEQYL.

This clonotype was seen repeatedly, ten times or more. The gene calls are TRBV2 and TRBJ2-1; 12 bases line up with TRBD2. V trimming: 3 bases; J trimming: 7 bases; junction bases outside the gene matches: 7. CDR1 is SNHLY, CDR2 FYNNEI, per germline. The CDR3 has 16 amino acids. CDR3 loop: CASSDPVLAGGNEQFF. In DNA, the CDR3 is TGTGCCAGCAGTGATCCTGTACTAGCGGGGGGAAATGAGCAGTTCTTC.

In this sample, this clonotype turned up a few times. The genes are TRBV5-6 and TRBJ2-3; D gene uncertain. Germline CDR1 reads SGHDT; CDR2 reads YYEEEE. The V end was cut by 1 base, the J end by 6 bases, with 9 bases between. CDR3 length: 13 residues. This CDR3 reads CASSLISSDTQYF. For the CDR3, the DNA is TGTGCCAGCAGCTTGATAAGTTCTGATACGCAGTATTTT.

The rearrangement links TRBV27 to TRBJ2-1; perhaps TRBD2 as D (6 bases). Germline V gives CDR1 MNHEY, CDR2 SMNVEV (reference sequence). V lost 5 bases, J lost 8 bases, and 16 bases lay in between. The CDR3 loop spans 14 amino acids. CDR3 DNA sequence: TGTGCCAGCAGTGCAACCGCCGGGAGCGATGAGCAGTTCTTC. It codes for CASSATAGSDEQFF.

This clonotype appeared a few times. The chain recombines TRBV28 with TRBJ2-6, with TRBD2 matching 8 bases. Germline CDR1 reads MDHEN; CDR2 reads SYDVKM. Trimming removed 1 base from V and 1 base from J; junction bases left unmatched: 9. The CDR3 length is 19 residues. CDR3 in DNA: TGTGCCAGCAGTTTATTAAGGCCGGGAGGGATTTCTGGGGCCAACGTCCTGACTTTC. Its protein is CASSLLRPGGISGANVLTF.

This clonotype was recorded many times. The rearrangement uses TRBV10-3 and TRBJ1-1, with 8 bases matching TRBD1. With V trimmed by 9 bases and J by 6 bases, 15 bases remained unmatched. Looked up from germline, CDR1 is ENHRY and CDR2 is SYGVKD. This CDR3 comprises 15 residues. The CDR3 nucleotides are TGTGCCATGACTTCCGAGGCCCAGGGGGCATCTGAAGCTTTCTTT. As protein: CAMTSEAQGASEAFF.

This clonotype appeared many times. This chain connects TRBV18 to TRBJ1-1; D ambiguous. Germline V gives CDR1 KGHSH, CDR2 LQKENI. The V and J ends lost 6 bases and 0 bases respectively, with 11 bases between them. There are 14 residues in the CDR3. For the CDR3, the DNA is TGTGCCAGCTCCCGGCTCTATCTGAACACTGAAGCTTTCTTT. As protein: CASSRLYLNTEAFF.

In this sample, this clonotype turned up once. This sequence may be a read error, since a much larger clone differs from it by one base. The genes are TRBV5-4 and TRBJ2-1, with D maybe TRBD2 (5 bases). V lost 8 bases and J lost 7, with 19 bases in between. The CDR3 has 14 amino acids. CDR1 is SGHNT, CDR2 YYREEE, per germline (reference sequence). The CDR3 sequence: CASRAVVILNEQFF. CDR3 nucleotides: TGTGCCAGTAGAGCGGTAGTAATACTAAATGAGCAGTTCTTC. Using reference TRBV5-4 and TRBJ2-1 for the parts outside the CDR3, the full variable domain is ETGVTQSPTHLIKTRGQQVTLRCSSQSGHNTVSWYQQALGQGPQFIFQYYREEENGRGNFPPRFSGLQFPNYSSELNVNALELDDSALYLCASRAVVILNEQFFGPGTRLTVL.

This clonotype showed up just a few times. This rearrangement joins TRBV7-2 to TRBJ1-3, with 9 bases that match TRBD1. CDR3 size: 17 residues. Germline V gives CDR1 SGHTA, CDR2 FQGNSA. V shed 3 bases, J shed 0 bases, and the junction held 6 bases outside the gene matches. The CDR3 protein is CASSFTGTGHSGNTIYF. Here the CDR3 DNA reads TGTGCCAGCAGCTTTACCGGGACAGGGCACTCTGGAAACACCATATATTTT.

At least ten counts were recorded for this clonotype. The chain combines TRBV6-2 or TRBV6-3 with TRBJ2-7; the D gene is possibly TRBD2 (5 bases). Between the trimmed V and J ends, which lost 4 bases and 7 bases, there was a span of 17 bases. Germline values: CDR1 MNHEY, CDR2 SVGEGT. This CDR3 contains 14 residues. The chain's CDR3 is CASSSYGRGEEQYF. The DNA of the CDR3 is TGTGCCAGCAGTTCTTACGGACGGGGTGAGGAGCAGTACTTC.

This clonotype occurred many times. The CDR3 DNA reads as TGCAGCGTTGAAATGAGGTTGACCCAGTACTTC. This sequence encodes CSVEMRLTQYF. V gene TRBV29-1 combines with J gene TRBJ2-5; no reliable D call. Deletions cut 2 bases from V and 7 bases from J, with 8 bases between. In germline, CDR1 is SQVTM, CDR2 ANQGSEA. The CDR3 loop spans 11 amino acids.

This clonotype was counted a few times. This rearrangement joins TRBV29-1 to TRBJ2-6, with TRBD1 identical over 7 bases. The V gene end was trimmed by 3 bases and the J gene end by 0 bases; junction bases not matched to a gene: 5. This CDR3 has 16 residues. CDR1 is SQVTM, CDR2 ANQGSEA, per germline. The chain's CDR3 is CSVDQTGNSGANVLTF. The CDR3 DNA follows: TGCAGCGTTGACCAGACAGGGAACTCTGGGGCCAACGTCCTGACTTTC.

In its sample, this clonotype was seen many times. V is TRBV28 and J is TRBJ1-1; D gene ambiguous. CDR3 size: 14 residues. V dropped 5 bases and J dropped 0 bases, with 10 bases sitting between them. Germline-derived CDR1 and CDR2 are MDHEN and SYDVKM. The CDR3 loop reads CASSRVFMNTEAFF. The CDR3, as DNA: TGTGCCAGCAGTCGGGTGTTTATGAACACTGAAGCTTTCTTT. The entire variable domain, with the rest obtained from reference TRBV28 and TRBJ1-1, is as follows: DVKVTQSSRYLVKRTGEKVFLECVQDMDHENMFWYRQDPGLGLRLIYFSYDVKMKEKGDIPEGYSVSREKKERFSLILESASTNQTSMYLCASSRVFMNTEAFFGQGTRLTVV.

Regarding this clonotype: It may be a read error: a sequence one base away is much more abundant. Here the CDR3 reads CASSPDGLGGGERYF. The CDR3 DNA reads TGTGCCAGCAGCCCCGACGGACTCGGCGGAGGAGAGCGGTACTTC. The genes are TRBV3-1 and TRBJ2-5; possible D gene TRBD2, 5 bases. The ends were cut back, 4 bases at V and 13 bases at J, with 25 bases in the middle. Germline CDR1 is LGHDT and CDR2 is YNNKEL (reference sequence). The CDR3 consists of 15 residues.